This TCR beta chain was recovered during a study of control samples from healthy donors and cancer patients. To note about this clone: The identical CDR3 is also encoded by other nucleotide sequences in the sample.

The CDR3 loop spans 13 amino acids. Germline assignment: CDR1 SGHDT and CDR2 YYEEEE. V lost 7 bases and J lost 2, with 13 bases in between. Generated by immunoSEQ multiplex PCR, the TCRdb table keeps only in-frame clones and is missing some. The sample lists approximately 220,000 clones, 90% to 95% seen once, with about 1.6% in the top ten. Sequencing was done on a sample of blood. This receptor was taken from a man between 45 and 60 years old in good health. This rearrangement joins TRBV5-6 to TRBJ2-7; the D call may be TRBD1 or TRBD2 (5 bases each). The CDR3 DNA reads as TGTGCCAGCTCATGGGACCGAGCCTACGAGCAGTACTTC. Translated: CASSWDRAYEQYF.